This T cell receptor beta chain derives from a study of molecular identifiers for immune sequencing clone quantification. TCRdb re-derived calls from the PCR reads in MiXCR, one entry per CDR3 protein. The sample lists 60,000 to 70,000 distinct CDR3 sequences, around 18% occurring once. This clonotype was seen at least ten times. Deletions cut 5 bases from V and 1 base from J, with 12 bases between. CDR1 and CDR2 from the germline V gene are MDHEN and SYDVKM. The CDR3 runs 14 residues. Sample: naive CD8+ T cells from blood, with Jurkat cell RNA spiked in. Subset in this sample: FACS-sorted CD8+CD4-CCR7+CD45RA+ naive T cells. This clonotype originated in a human donor in good health. Some libraries in this study had Jurkat cell RNA spiked in. The V call is TRBV28, the J call TRBJ2-7, with unresolved D. DNA for the CDR3: TGTGCCAGCAGTCGTCGAGGCCGATCCTACGAGCAGTACTTC. Residues: CASSRRGRSYEQYF.